This T cell receptor beta chain was obtained from a study of control samples from healthy donors and cancer patients. CDR1 and CDR2 (germline): MDHEN, SYDVKM. V was pared by 5 bases and J by 5 bases, with 10 bases between. There are 13 residues in the CDR3. The table came from immunoSEQ multiplex PCR; TCRdb's copy has only in-frame clones and leaves some out. Recorded for this sample: 150,000 to 200,000 clones. The clonotype was recovered from a woman aged 25-40 years in good health. This chain joins TRBV28 and TRBJ2-1; no reliable D call. What was sequenced was blood. The CDR3 is CASSPSRHNEQFF. For the CDR3, the DNA is TGTGCCAGCAGTCCCTCTAGACACAATGAGCAGTTCTTC.